Following are 20 T cell receptor beta chains from one sample sequenced in a study of vaccination and CD4 T cells after COVID-19. Sequenced with the Oncomine TCR Beta short-read assay was DNA taken from cultured CD4+ T cells. A single record per CDR3 protein comes from TCRdb applying MiXCR to the PCR reads. The top ten hold 30% to 40% of the sample, which has roughly 13,000 distinct CDR3 sequences, roughly 70% seen once. Stated treatment: roughly 10-day PBMC culture with coronavirus spike peptide pools or control peptides (ViraFEST assay). Antigens for these TCRs are unknown. The source material was CD4+ T cells from blood, cultured in vitro. The origin of the receptors is a human donor who had recovered from COVID-19.

The rearrangement joins TRBV7-2 to TRBJ2-7, with 8 bases lining up with TRBD2. This CDR3 comprises 13 residues. The ends lost 4 bases at V and 7 bases at J; junction bases unmatched: 6. Germline V CDR1 and CDR2: SGHTA, FQGNSA. The CDR3 spells CASSSGLAREQYF. The CDR3 DNA sequence: TGTGCCAGCAGCTCCGGACTAGCAAGGGAGCAGTACTTC. Drawing the rest from reference TRBV7-2 and TRBJ2-7, the complete variable domain is GAGVSQSPSNKVTEKGKDVELRCDPISGHTALYWYRQSLGQGLEFLIYFQGNSAPDKSGLPSDRFSAERTGGSVSTLTIQRTQQEDSAVYLCASSSGLAREQYFGPGTRLTVT.

This clonotype appeared a few times. The chain couples TRBV11-3 to TRBJ2-2; unclear D gene. The CDR3 is made up of 16 amino acids. The germline gives CDR1 SGHNT, CDR2 YENEEA. The V end was cut by 11 bases, the J end by 7 bases, with 26 bases between. The CDR3 coding sequence is TGTGCCGGCTCGTTCTTTAGGCATCCTACCCACGGGGAGCTGTTTTTT. As protein: CAGSFFRHPTHGELFF. The full variable domain, completed using reference TRBV11-3 and TRBJ2-2, is EAGVVQSPRYKIIEKKQPVAFWCNPISGHNTLYWYLQNLGQGPELLIRYENEEAVDDSQLPKDRFSAERLKGVDSTLKIQPAELGDSAVYLCAGSFFRHPTHGELFFGEGSRLTVL.

The V and J genes are TRBV7-8 and TRBJ2-3; 7 positions match TRBD1. Germline CDR1 reads SGHVS; CDR2 reads FQNEAQ. CDR3 length equals 15 residues. V trimming: 5 bases; J trimming: 3 bases; junction bases outside the gene matches: 8. In DNA, the CDR3 is TGTGCCAGCAGCCATAGTAGGGGGCGGACAGATACGCAGTATTTT. Protein: CASSHSRGRTDTQYF.

The gene calls are TRBV19 and TRBJ2-7; 7 bases match TRBD2. The CDR3 spans 15 residues. Germline CDR1 reads LNHDA; CDR2 reads SQIVND (reference sequence). V lost 4 bases to trimming and J lost 2 bases; unmatched junction nucleotides: 8. The CDR3 spells CASSTGGRGTYEQYF. In nucleotides, the CDR3 is TGTGCCAGTAGTACGGGGGGACGGGGGACCTACGAGCAGTACTTC.

CDR3 sequence (DNA): TGTGCCAGCAGCTTTAGGGGGGGTCGCGTCCAAGAGACCCAGTACTTC. The encoded protein is CASSFRGGRVQETQYF. J is TRBJ2-5 and V is TRBV6-1, with a weak D call TRBD2 (7 bases). Germline V gene lookup returns CDR1 MNHNS and CDR2 SASEGT. Deletions cut 6 bases from V and 1 base from J, with 18 bases between. The CDR3 sequence is 16 residues long.

This chain links TRBV19 with TRBJ1-5; 7 bases line up with TRBD1. The CDR3 has 16 amino acids. Trimming at V came to 4 bases and at J to 6 bases, leaving 12 bases not matched to a gene. Germline CDR1 is LNHDA and CDR2 is SQIVND (reference sequence). The CDR3 spells CASSTMGDSRGQPQHF. For the CDR3, the DNA is TGTGCCAGTAGTACCATGGGGGACAGTCGAGGTCAGCCCCAGCATTTT.

This clonotype has just a few counts. The rearrangement links TRBV7-2 to TRBJ2-3; the D is unclear. CDR1 and CDR2 from the germline V gene are SGHTA and FQGNSA. Trimming left V 5 bases short and J 0 bases short, with 12 bases between. The CDR3 has 15 residues. The CDR3 region is CASSPEYTSTDTQYF. DNA for the CDR3: TGTGCCAGCAGCCCCGAGTATACTAGCACAGATACGCAGTATTTT.

This chain joins TRBV6-1 and TRBJ1-1; 7 bases line up with TRBD1. This CDR3 is 16 amino acids long. The germline V gene encodes CDR1 MNHNS and CDR2 SASEGT. The V segment lost 6 bases and the J segment 1 base; nucleotides outside the gene matches: 11. CDR3 residues: CASSLPPTGRNTEAFF. The DNA for the CDR3 is TGTGCCAGCAGCCTTCCCCCGACAGGGCGGAACACTGAAGCTTTCTTT.

This clonotype appeared a few times. V usage is TRBV20-1 and J usage is TRBJ2-7; D not resolved. The CDR3 extends over 12 amino acids. V dropped 5 bases and J dropped 4 bases, with 12 bases sitting between them. Per germline, CDR1 DFQATT and CDR2 SNEGSKA (reference sequence). The CDR3 protein is CSAPWPLYEQYF. CDR3 coding DNA: TGCAGTGCTCCCTGGCCCTTATACGAGCAGTACTTC.

The chain combines TRBV9 with TRBJ2-7; 8 bases match TRBD2. The V gene end was trimmed by 4 bases and the J gene end by 0 bases; junction bases not matched to a gene: 9. Germline V gene data show CDR1 as SGDLS and CDR2 as YYNGEE. The CDR3 loop spans 16 amino acids. For the CDR3, the DNA is TGTGCCAGCAGCCCAGAGACTAGCGCCGACTCCTACGAGCAGTACTTC. Its protein product is CASSPETSADSYEQYF.

The gene calls are TRBV7-2 and TRBJ1-1; D perhaps matches TRBD1 (5 bases). V dropped 1 base and J dropped 2 bases, with 11 bases sitting between them. The CDR3 contains 15 residues. Germline CDR1 and CDR2: SGHTA and FQGNSA. CDR3 nucleotide sequence: TGTGCCAGCAGCTTAGGTTCAGGGACCAACACTGAAGCTTTCTTT. Its translation is CASSLGSGTNTEAFF.

The chain has TRBV12-3 or TRBV12-4 and TRBJ1-2; unclear D gene. V was cut by 0 bases and J by 3 bases, with 11 bases left in between. The CDR3 runs 15 residues. The CDR3 region is CASSLAGAGDYGYTF. CDR3 nucleotides: TGTGCCAGCAGTTTAGCTGGTGCCGGAGACTATGGCTACACCTTC.

The chain recombines TRBV6-5 with TRBJ1-2; TRBD1 aligns across 9 bases. Germline CDR1 MNHEY, CDR2 SVGAGI. This CDR3 has 14 amino acids. The trim removed 0 bases at V and 6 bases at J, leaving 2 bases unmatched. The CDR3 is CASSYSDRGDGYTF. DNA for the CDR3: TGTGCCAGCAGTTACTCAGACAGGGGGGATGGCTACACCTTC.

The chain joins TRBV27 to TRBJ1-1; D call uncertain. Germline values: CDR1 MNHEY, CDR2 SMNVEV (reference sequence). The CDR3 is 13 amino acids. The V end lost 3 bases, the J end lost 2 bases, and 7 bases lay between the germline ends. CDR3 amino acids: CASSFIPNTEAFF. The CDR3 DNA reads as TGTGCCAGCAGTTTCATTCCTAACACTGAAGCTTTCTTT.

The chain uses TRBV7-2 and TRBJ2-1, with D tentatively TRBD1 (7 bases). Deletions cut 2 bases from V and 6 bases from J, with 17 bases between. This CDR3 is 16 amino acids long. CDR1 SGHTA and CDR2 FQGNSA come from the germline V gene. The CDR3: CASSLRGRQGGNEQFF. CDR3 coding DNA: TGTGCCAGCAGCTTAAGAGGTAGGCAGGGGGGCAATGAGCAGTTCTTC.

V and J are TRBV7-6 and TRBJ1-3, with D unresolved. V shed 5 bases and J shed 4 bases, with 12 bases lying between them. Per the germline V gene, CDR1 is SGHVS and CDR2 is FNYEAQ. This CDR3 has 14 residues. CDR3 sequence (DNA): TGTGCCAGCAGCGAGGGCATTGCAGGAAACACCATATATTTT. Protein sequence: CASSEGIAGNTIYF.

This clonotype was seen more than once but under ten times. This rearrangement joins TRBV20-1 to TRBJ1-6; D might be TRBD1 (5 bases). V was clipped by 0 bases and J by 9 bases, with 21 bases between them. CDR3 length equals 17 residues. Germline V gene data show CDR1 as DFQATT and CDR2 as SNEGSKA (reference sequence). The CDR3 region has the DNA TGCAGTGCTAGAGACCTACCCTACGGGGGAGGGGTTTCACCCCTCCACTTT. Its translation: CSARDLPYGGGVSPLHF.

In this sample, this clonotype turned up a few times. V and J are TRBV18 and TRBJ1-1; the D is unclear. Looked up from germline, CDR1 is KGHSH and CDR2 is LQKENI. With 2 bases removed from V and 7 bases from J, the gap between germline ends came to 8 bases. CDR3 size: 12 residues. Here the CDR3 reads CASSPMGIEAFF. The CDR3 coding sequence is TGTGCCAGCTCACCAATGGGGATTGAAGCTTTCTTT.

The chain recombines TRBV20-1 with TRBJ1-1; possible D gene TRBD1, 5 bases. Germline V gene lookup returns CDR1 DFQATT and CDR2 SNEGSKA (reference sequence). The V and J ends lost 3 bases and 0 bases respectively, with 8 bases between them. This CDR3 has 13 amino acids. The CDR3 reads CSASTDMNTEAFF. CDR3 DNA sequence: TGCAGTGCTAGCACGGACATGAACACTGAAGCTTTCTTT.

The chain couples TRBV20-1 to TRBJ1-1, with 10 bases identical to TRBD1. CDR3 length: 13 amino acids. V lost 6 bases, J lost 4 bases, and 5 bases stayed unmatched. The germline CDR1 and CDR2 sequences are DFQATT and SNEGSKA (reference sequence). The CDR3 DNA is TGCAGTGCGGACCGGGACAGGGGCACTGAAGCTTTCTTT. Translating gives CSADRDRGTEAFF.